Included here is one T cell receptor (beta chain) sequence, with context. Its matching antigen is unknown. The V end lost 0 bases, the J end lost 0 bases, and 11 bases lay between the germline ends. CDR1 is LGHNA, CDR2 YSLEER, per germline. CDR3 length: 16 amino acids. Clones were sequenced by immunoSEQ multiplex PCR, and TCRdb holds only the in-frame ones, with some missing. The table lists some 23,000 clones, 80% of them singletons. The data derive from a study of PD-1 blockade in classical Hodgkin lymphoma. Study conclusions and caveats: Prior to therapy, complete responders displayed diversity much like that of newly diagnosed patients.

There was relapse after autologous stem cell transplantation in every patient, and there was variation in brentuximab vedotin exposure. This specimen was peripheral blood mononuclear cells (PBMCs), taken before the second cycle of nivolumab. V is TRBV4-3 and J is TRBJ2-5; TRBD2 might be the D (5 bases). This TCR came from a human donor with classical Hodgkin lymphoma. CDR3 in DNA: TGCGCCAGCAGCCAAGATGAGGGTGGGTACCAAGAGACCCAGTACTTC. This gives the protein CASSQDEGGYQETQYF.